A selection of T cell receptor beta chains follows, all from one sample in a study of blood T cells in healthy people across ages. TCRdb passed the 5' RACE reads through MiXCR, listing each CDR3 protein once. The data show around 820,000 distinct CDR3 sequences, with just under 25% seen just once and roughly 3.5% held by the top ten. These same data were also listed under a study on T cells of mothers and their children.

Sequenced: blood. These receptors all come from a boy aged 5 to 17 in good health. CDR3s include the opening cysteine and the closing phenylalanine or tryptophan. The D gene is left open where the match is weak. Clone size is stated in some rows and not others, as once, few, many or a class when expanded.

D gene	J gene	V gene	clone size	CDR3 DNA	CDR3 protein
-	TRBJ2-3	TRBV19	few	TGTGCCAGTAGTATAACGGATCCCAATCAGCCCCAGTATTTT	CASSITDPNQPQYF
TRBD1	TRBJ1-1	TRBV6-2/TRBV6-3	-	TGTGCCAGCAGCACCGGGACAGGGGTCAACACTGAAGCTTTCTTT	CASSTGTGVNTEAFF
-	TRBJ1-2	TRBV27	few	TGTGCCAGCGCCCTGAGGGGGGAAGGCTACACCTTC	CASALRGEGYTF
TRBD2	TRBJ2-7	TRBV6-6	-	TGTGCCAGCAGTTACATAACTAGCGGGGCCTACGGGCAGTACTTC	CASSYITSGAYGQYF
TRBD2	TRBJ2-7	TRBV28	few	TGTGCCAGCAGGGGGAGCGGACTAGAGGGAAGGAACGAGCAGTACTTC	CASRGSGLEGRNEQYF
TRBD2	TRBJ2-1	TRBV3-1	-	TGTGCCAGCAGCCCTGAGCTGGGACTAGCGATAAACAATGAGCAGTTCTTC	CASSPELGLAINNEQFF
-	TRBJ2-1	TRBV6-6	few	TGTGCCAGCAGTTACTCGCATGGAGGGAGCTCCTACAATGAGCAGTTCTTC	CASSYSHGGSSYNEQFF
TRBD2	TRBJ2-3	TRBV12-3/TRBV12-4	-	TGTGCCGTTCATAGCGGGCTCAGCACAGATACGCAGTATTTT	CAVHSGLSTDTQYF
-	TRBJ1-1	TRBV5-1	-	TGCGCCAGCAGCTTAGTGGACACCCAAGAAGCTTTCTTT	CASSLVDTQEAFF
-	TRBJ2-3	TRBV4-3	-	TGCGCCAGCAGCCAATACCGAGAGGCGACGGATACGCAGTATTTT	CASSQYREATDTQYF
TRBD2	TRBJ2-2	TRBV7-9	-	TGTGCCAGCAGCCCTCGGACTAGCGGGAGTAACACCGGGGAGCTGTTTTTT	CASSPRTSGSNTGELFF
-	TRBJ2-1	TRBV28	few	TGTGCCAGCAGTCCCCAGGGGCAGGGCGTAAATGAGCAGTTCTTC	CASSPQGQGVNEQFF
-	TRBJ2-1	TRBV29-1	few	TGCAGCGTTGAGTTCCCTGAGCAGTTCTTC	CSVEFPEQFF
TRBD2	TRBJ2-1	TRBV29-1	-	TGCAGCGTTGACAGGGACCGGGAGGAGCGGTTCTTC	CSVDRDREERFF
-	TRBJ2-1	TRBV7-2	-	TGTGCCAGCAGCTGGCCGGGACGAGGTGTCAATGAGCAGTTCTTC	CASSWPGRGVNEQFF
-	TRBJ2-3	TRBV3-1	-	TGTGCCAGCAGCCAAGAACCTAGCTTAAATACGCAGTATTTT	CASSQEPSLNTQYF
-	TRBJ2-1	TRBV4-2	few	TGTGCCAGCAGCCAAGGGGAGCTTAGCTCCTACAATGAGCAGTTCTTC	CASSQGELSSYNEQFF
TRBD2	TRBJ2-1	TRBV29-1	few	TGCAGCGTTGACGGGCGGGAGAGAGATGAGCAGTTCTTC	CSVDGRERDEQFF
TRBD2	TRBJ2-3	TRBV5-1	-	TGCGCCAGCAGCGCCGGACTAGCGGGACTGGGAGATACGCAGTATTTT	CASSAGLAGLGDTQYF
TRBD2	TRBJ2-3	TRBV15	-	TGTGCCACCAGCAGATTCCTTAGCGGGACCGAAACAGATACGCAGTATTTT	CATSRFLSGTETDTQYF
-	TRBJ1-2	TRBV6-5	few	TGTGCCAGCAGTTACTCGGGGGCAGTCTATGGCTACACCTTC	CASSYSGAVYGYTF
-	TRBJ1-1	TRBV11-2	few	TGTGCCAGCAGCTTAGAGAGGGACTTGGGCACTGAAGCTTTCTTT	CASSLERDLGTEAFF
-	TRBJ1-1	TRBV6-2/TRBV6-3	-	TGTGCCAGCACCTACAGGGAAGGGGACACTGAAGCTTTCTTT	CASTYREGDTEAFF
TRBD1	TRBJ2-5	TRBV7-8	few	TGTGCCAGCAGCTCGAGGACAGGGTCTTGGGAGACCCAGTACTTC	CASSSRTGSWETQYF
TRBD1	TRBJ1-2	TRBV5-1	-	TGCGCCAGCAGCCCCCTGGACAGGGGCGGTGGCTACACCTTC	CASSPLDRGGGYTF
TRBD1	TRBJ1-2	TRBV7-2	few	TGTGCCAGCAGCCCAGGCGGGACAGGCGGCGGCTACACCTTC	CASSPGGTGGGYTF
-	TRBJ2-7	TRBV11-2	few	TGTGCCAGCAGCTTAGGGGGCTTCGCGGCCTACGAGCAGTACTTC	CASSLGGFAAYEQYF
-	TRBJ1-4	TRBV20-1	-	TGCAGTGCTAGAGAGAGAGGCAGGGGAGAAAAACTGTTTTTT	CSARERGRGEKLFF
-	TRBJ1-5	TRBV6-1	few	TGTGCCAGCAGACCCAAGGGGCCAGCTTATAGCAATCAGCCCCAGCATTTT	CASRPKGPAYSNQPQHF
-	TRBJ2-1	TRBV29-1	-	TGCAGCGTTGGGTCGTGGCTTCTTGCGGAGCAGTTCTTC	CSVGSWLLAEQFF
-	TRBJ2-3	TRBV6-2/TRBV6-3	-	TGTGCCAGCAGTTCTAGTTTCTTCACGATCACAGATACGCAGTATTTT	CASSSSFFTITDTQYF
-	TRBJ1-2	TRBV30	few	TGTGCCTGGAGTAATAGGGCCAACTATGGCTACACCTTC	CAWSNRANYGYTF
TRBD1	TRBJ2-1	TRBV24-1	few	TGTGCCACCAGTGAACGGACAGGGGCCAATGAGCAGTTCTTC	CATSERTGANEQFF
-	TRBJ1-4	TRBV19	few	TGTGCCAGTAGTATTCTGAGGGCAACTAATGAAAAACTGTTTTTT	CASSILRATNEKLFF
TRBD2	TRBJ2-5	TRBV20-1	-	TGCAGTGCTAGAGATCCATCTAGCGGGGGAGAGACCCAGTACTTC	CSARDPSSGGETQYF
-	TRBJ2-5	TRBV20-1	-	TGCAATGCCAGAACAGGAGGGGGGGATGAGACCCAGTACTTC	CNARTGGGDETQYF
-	TRBJ2-5	TRBV20-1	few	TGCAGTGCCATGTCGGGTCTCGACCAAGAGACCCAGTACTTC	CSAMSGLDQETQYF
TRBD1	TRBJ1-4	TRBV7-6	few	TGTGCCAGCAGCCCGCGGGACAGCCCTAAAGAAAAACTGTTTTTT	CASSPRDSPKEKLFF
TRBD2	TRBJ2-1	TRBV5-1	-	TGCGCCAGCAGCTACCCTAGCGGAGGCTACAATGAGCAGTTCTTC	CASSYPSGGYNEQFF
-	TRBJ2-5	TRBV30	few	TGTGCCTGGGGTGGGACAGCCCGGGGGGAGACCCAGTACTTC	CAWGGTARGETQYF
-	TRBJ1-4	TRBV7-2	few	TGTGCCAGCAGCTCACAAGGGGGGCGTTATGAAAAACTGTTTTTT	CASSSQGGRYEKLFF
-	TRBJ2-7	TRBV12-3/TRBV12-4	few	TGTGCCAGCAGTTTAACAGGAGACAGCTACGAGCAGTACTTC	CASSLTGDSYEQYF
TRBD2	TRBJ2-1	TRBV2	few	TGTGCCAGCAGCCCCCCTAGCGGGGGCATCAATGAGCAGTTCTTC	CASSPPSGGINEQFF
TRBD1	TRBJ1-1	TRBV20-1	few	TGCAGTGCTAGAGGTGCGGACAGGGCCGGGACTGAAGCTTTCTTT	CSARGADRAGTEAFF
-	TRBJ2-7	TRBV18	few	TGTGCCAGCTCACTTACACCGAGCTCCTACGAGCAGTACTTC	CASSLTPSSYEQYF
TRBD2	TRBJ2-7	TRBV7-3	few	TGTGCCAGCAGCTTAACGGGTCGAGGACTAGCGGGGAACGAGCAGTACTTC	CASSLTGRGLAGNEQYF
-	TRBJ2-7	TRBV4-2	-	TGTGCCAGCAGCCCTTGGACGGGAAACTACGAGCAGTACTTC	CASSPWTGNYEQYF
TRBD2	TRBJ2-5	TRBV20-1	-	TGCAGTGCTAGAGCTGGGCCTAGCGGGGGGCAAGAGACCCAGTACTTC	CSARAGPSGGQETQYF
TRBD1	TRBJ1-1	TRBV7-3	few	TGTGCCAGCAGCTTTACAGGGGGCTCCACTGAAGCTTTCTTT	CASSFTGGSTEAFF
-	TRBJ2-1	TRBV28	-	TGTGCCAGCAGTTTGCAACAGAGGGGGCAGTTCTTC	CASSLQQRGQFF
-	TRBJ1-3	TRBV7-2	-	TGTGCCAGCAGTTTGCGGCAGGGCGGAAACACCATATATTTT	CASSLRQGGNTIYF
-	TRBJ1-4	TRBV12-3/TRBV12-4	-	TGTGCCAGCAGTTTATTCGGGGCACTGTTTTTT	CASSLFGALFF
TRBD2	TRBJ2-3	TRBV7-3	-	TGTGCCAGCAGCTATAAGACTAGCGGGGGGTTAAACACAGATACGCAGTATTTT	CASSYKTSGGLNTDTQYF
-	TRBJ2-3	TRBV19	-	TGTGCCAGTAGTAATGCAGGGGGGACAGATACGCAGTATTTT	CASSNAGGTDTQYF
-	TRBJ2-5	TRBV20-1	-	TGCAGTGCTCTACCGAGGACTATCCAAGAGACCCAGTACTTC	CSALPRTIQETQYF
TRBD2	TRBJ2-1	TRBV6-2/TRBV6-3	-	TGTGCCAGCAGCTCAACTAGCGGGGGCCAGTTCTTC	CASSSTSGGQFF
-	TRBJ2-2	TRBV29-1	few	TGCAGCGTGGCCTCTAGGTTCACCGGGGAGCTGTTTTTT	CSVASRFTGELFF